The 29 T cell receptor beta chains below come from one sample, sequenced in a study of shared T cell receptors in the human thymus. Assay used: immunoSEQ multiplex PCR; TCRdb lists only in-frame clones, some missing. This repertoire shows about 660,000 clones, 80% to 90% found once; its top ten account for more than 0.009%. This same sample was also taken into another study, of human thymus T cells.

Specimen: thymocytes. These receptors were obtained from a boy under two years old with a congenital heart defect.

The chain uses TRBV18 and TRBJ2-3; TRBD1 aligns across 8 bases. The length of the CDR3 is 18 residues. Germline lookup yields CDR1 KGHSH and CDR2 LQKENI. Trimming cost V 1 base and J 6 bases; bases outside gene matches: 15. The CDR3 DNA follows: TGTGCCAGCTCACCACAGCTGGGACAGGTTCCCCGGAGGGATACGCAGTATTTT. Its protein product is CASSPQLGQVPRRDTQYF.

This chain connects TRBV27 to TRBJ2-2, with 7 bases fitting TRBD1. The junction had 4 bases not matched to a gene; V was cut back by 6 bases and J by 0 bases. CDR3 length: 15 residues. In germline, CDR1 is MNHEY, CDR2 SMNVEV (reference sequence). This CDR3 reads CASSADRPNTGELFF. CDR3 in DNA: TGTGCCAGCAGCGCGGACAGGCCGAACACCGGGGAGCTGTTTTTT.

The CDR3 DNA reads TGTGCCAGCTCAACTCTAGCGGGGGGGCCGGACAATGAGCAGTTCTTC. It yields the protein CASSTLAGGPDNEQFF. The chain employs TRBV18 and TRBJ2-1; 12 bases are a match to TRBD2. The V gene end was trimmed by 5 bases and the J gene end by 5 bases; junction bases not matched to a gene: 7. CDR1 KGHSH and CDR2 LQKENI come from the germline V gene. This CDR3 contains 16 residues.

This chain uses TRBV2 with TRBJ2-7; 10 positions match TRBD2. CDR1 SNHLY and CDR2 FYNNEI come from the germline V gene. V dropped 11 bases and J dropped 3; count of bases not matched to a gene: 22. The CDR3 has 18 residues. This CDR3 reads CACHCGGLAKPAVYEQYF. The CDR3 DNA reads as TGTGCCTGCCATTGCGGGGGACTAGCGAAACCCGCCGTCTACGAGCAGTACTTC.

V and J are TRBV9 and TRBJ2-2; TRBD1 aligns across 12 bases. J gave up 1 base and V 4 bases, and 17 bases lay outside the gene matches. There are 21 residues in the CDR3. Per germline, CDR1 SGDLS and CDR2 YYNGEE. In DNA form, the CDR3 reads TGTGCCAGCAGCTTTTCCCGGGACAGGGGGCACGAATTGAAGAACACCGGGGAGCTGTTTTTT. Its protein is CASSFSRDRGHELKNTGELFF.

Notes on this clone: An end of the junction does not agree with germline; a read error may underlie this. The chain recombines TRBV5-6 with TRBJ2-7, with TRBD1 identical over 7 bases. The CDR3 is 18 amino acids. Germline V gene data show CDR1 as SGHDT and CDR2 as YYEEEE. The chain's CDR3 is CASSSPGTASVGSIIPDF. As DNA, the CDR3 is TGTGCCAGCAGCTCACCGGGGACAGCATCTGTAGGCTCTATAATACCGGACTTC.

In this sample, this clone turned up a few times. This sequence joins TRBV28 and TRBJ1-4; TRBD1 aligns across 7 bases. Germline CDR1 MDHEN, CDR2 SYDVKM. This CDR3 is built from 14 residues. V was clipped by 6 bases and J by 4 bases; unmatched bases: 5. CDR3 nucleotides: TGTGCCAGCAGCAGGGACAGTAGTAATGAAAAACTGTTTTTT. It specifies CASSRDSSNEKLFF.

This clone was counted a few times. The chain carries TRBV5-6 and TRBJ1-2, with D possibly being TRBD1 (5 bases). The V end lost 0 bases, the J end lost 12 bases, and 15 bases lay between the germline ends. The CDR3 runs 13 residues. Germline V CDR1 and CDR2: SGHDT, YYEEEE. Written as DNA, the CDR3 is TGTGCCAGCAGCTTGGGAGACGGGGGGGAGGACACCTTC. Protein product: CASSLGDGGEDTF. The variable domain in full, with the rest retrieved from reference TRBV5-6 and TRBJ1-2, is DAGVTQSPTHLIKTRGQQVTLRCSPKSGHDTVSWYQQALGQGPQFIFQYYEEEERQRGNFPDRFSGHQFPNYSSELNVNALLLGDSALYLCASSLGDGGEDTFGSGTRLTVV.

The J gene is TRBJ1-1, the V gene TRBV27; TRBD1 aligns across 9 bases. The length of the CDR3 is 16 residues. Germline CDR1 MNHEY, CDR2 SMNVEV (reference sequence). V lost 4 bases, J lost 4 bases, and 10 bases stayed unmatched. In nucleotides, the CDR3 is TGTGCCAGCAGTTCCCGCCGGGACAGGGAATGCACTGAAGCTTTCTTT. Translating gives CASSSRRDRECTEAFF.

The rearrangement uses TRBV7-2 and TRBJ2-1; 7 bases fit TRBD1. This CDR3 comprises 16 residues. Trimming took 6 bases from V and 5 from J; bases not matched to a gene: 13. In germline, CDR1 is SGHTA, CDR2 FQGNSA. This chain's CDR3 is CASRESATGTNNEQFF. CDR3 in DNA: TGTGCCAGCAGGGAGAGCGCGACAGGGACGAACAATGAGCAGTTCTTC.

The J gene is TRBJ2-7, the V gene TRBV5-1, with D tentatively TRBD2 (6 bases). This CDR3 has 15 residues. The germline gives CDR1 SGHRS, CDR2 YFSETQ. V was clipped by 0 bases and J by 4 bases, with 14 bases between them. The CDR3 region is CASSLVSGVLYEQYF. CDR3 bases: TGCGCCAGCAGCTTGGTATCGGGAGTCCTTTACGAGCAGTACTTC. The complete variable domain, with remaining parts taken from reference TRBV5-1 and TRBJ2-7, reads KAGVTQTPRYLIKTRGQQVTLSCSPISGHRSVSWYQQTPGQGLQFLFEYFSETQRNKGNFPGRFSGRQFSNSRSEMNVSTLELGDSALYLCASSLVSGVLYEQYFGPGTRLTVT.

This clone appeared a few times. V and J are TRBV28 and TRBJ1-4; 9 bases line up with TRBD1. V trimming: 2 bases; J trimming: 6 bases; junction bases outside the gene matches: 7. The CDR3 covers 16 residues. Per the germline V gene, CDR1 is MDHEN and CDR2 is SYDVKM. This CDR3 reads CASSLPLGQGDEKLFF. The CDR3, as DNA: TGTGCCAGCAGTTTACCCCTGGGACAGGGTGATGAAAAACTGTTTTTT.

This chain links TRBV5-3 with TRBJ1-6, with 8 bases identical to TRBD1. TRBV5-3 is known as an ORF, though its function is uncertain. With 1 base clipped from V and 10 bases from J, the junction kept 4 bases outside the gene matches. There are 14 residues in the CDR3. CDR3 amino acids: CARSLTGGGSPLHF. The CDR3, as DNA: TGTGCCAGAAGCTTGACAGGGGGAGGCTCACCCCTCCACTTT.

The chain uses TRBV27 and TRBJ1-5; D may be TRBD1 (6 bases). Trimming stripped 4 bases from V and 3 bases from J, with 10 bases between. The CDR3 is 14 residues long. Germline CDR1 is MNHEY and CDR2 is SMNVEV (reference sequence). CDR3 in amino acids: CASSYTGFNQPQHF. CDR3 in DNA: TGTGCCAGCAGTTATACAGGGTTCAATCAGCCCCAGCATTTT.

The chain uses TRBV5-1 and TRBJ1-1; D perhaps matches TRBD1 (5 bases). The germline CDR1 and CDR2 sequences are SGHRS and YFSETQ. The CDR3 contains 15 residues. V shed 0 bases and J shed 3 bases, with 12 bases lying between them. This CDR3 reads CASSLAGGLDTEAFF. The DNA for the CDR3 is TGCGCCAGCAGCTTGGCCGGGGGATTGGACACTGAAGCTTTCTTT.

This clone was recorded a few times. The chain recombines TRBV27 with TRBJ1-1; D gene ambiguous. Trimming pared 4 bases from V and 1 base from J, leaving 10 bases between. The germline gives CDR1 MNHEY, CDR2 SMNVEV (reference sequence). CDR3 length: 14 residues. DNA of the CDR3: TGTGCCAGCAGTTCCCAGGTCACGAACACTGAAGCTTTCTTT. Amino acids: CASSSQVTNTEAFF.

The chain has TRBV25-1 and TRBJ1-4; 8 bases align to TRBD1. Looked up from germline, CDR1 is MGHDK and CDR2 is SYGVNS. The V and J ends lost 1 base and 4 bases, in that order; junction bases with no gene match: 5. The CDR3 consists of 16 residues. In DNA form, the CDR3 reads TGTGCCAGCAGTGAATCCCGACAGGGGATTAATGAAAAACTGTTTTTT. Its translation is CASSESRQGINEKLFF.

The chain joins TRBV7-9 to TRBJ2-7, with a possible D match to TRBD2 (5 bases). In germline, CDR1 is SEHNR, CDR2 FQNEAQ (reference sequence). Trimming removed 5 bases at V and 5 bases at J, with 22 bases between. The CDR3 consists of 16 residues. CDR3 in amino acids: CASSRQTSDSVHEQYF. The CDR3 bases are TGTGCCAGCAGCCGCCAAACCTCGGACTCGGTCCACGAGCAGTACTTC.

CDR3 nucleotides: TGTGCCAGCAGAGATACAGGGGACTACGAGCAGTACTTC. Protein product: CASRDTGDYEQYF. The V and J genes are TRBV28 and TRBJ2-7, with 7 bases lining up with TRBD1. The CDR3 loop spans 13 amino acids. Germline lookup yields CDR1 MDHEN and CDR2 SYDVKM. V shed 6 bases and J 3 bases; nucleotides not matched to a gene: 5.

The V call is TRBV29-1, the J call TRBJ2-5, with 7 bases aligning to TRBD1. Trimming cost V 1 base and J 2 bases; bases outside gene matches: 1. CDR1 and CDR2 from the germline V gene are SQVTM and ANQGSEA. CDR3 length equals 13 residues. The CDR3 nucleotides read TGCAGCGTTGAAGGGGACAGTCAAGAGACCCAGTACTTC. It specifies CSVEGDSQETQYF. Drawing the rest from reference TRBV29-1 and TRBJ2-5, the complete variable domain is SAVISQKPSRDICQRGTSLTIQCQVDSQVTMMFWYRQQPGQSLTLIATANQGSEATYESGFVIDKFPISRPNLTFSTLTVSNMSPEDSSIYLCSVEGDSQETQYFGPGTRLLVL.

This chain links TRBV12-5 with TRBJ1-5, with TRBD1 matching over 9 bases. Germline CDR1 reads LGHNT; CDR2 reads FRNRAP. Trimming took 5 bases from V and 1 from J; bases not matched to a gene: 9. The CDR3 sequence is 17 residues long. The CDR3 nucleotides are TGTGCTAGTGGTCTAGGGACAGGGTACGGGAGCAATCAGCCCCAGCATTTT. This codes for CASGLGTGYGSNQPQHF.

V is TRBV30 and J is TRBJ2-1; D is possibly TRBD2 (6 bases). This CDR3 region has 19 residues. V shed 4 bases and J shed 4 bases, with 29 bases lying between them. The germline CDR1 and CDR2 sequences are GTSNPN and SVGIG (reference sequence). The CDR3 DNA follows: TGTGCCTGGATCCCCAAAACCCACGGGAGTCAGAGAATTTACAATGAGCAGTTCTTC. It encodes CAWIPKTHGSQRIYNEQFF.

The chain combines TRBV5-1 with TRBJ1-1; 10 positions match TRBD1. This CDR3 has 15 amino acids. V was pared by 8 bases and J by 0 bases, with 7 bases of the junction left unmatched. Germline V CDR1 and CDR2: SGHRS, YFSETQ. The CDR3: CASGTGDGMNTEAFF. The DNA of the CDR3 is TGCGCCAGTGGGACAGGGGATGGGATGAACACTGAAGCTTTCTTT.

This sequence joins TRBV4-3 and TRBJ2-2, with D possibly matching TRBD1 (5 bases). Between the trimmed V and J ends, which lost 2 bases and 2 bases, there was a span of 15 bases. The CDR3 runs to 17 residues. The germline V gene has CDR1 LGHNA and CDR2 YSLEER. CDR3 DNA sequence: TGCGCCAGCAGCCAAACCCGACAGAGCCACAACACCGGGGAGCTGTTTTTT. It codes for CASSQTRQSHNTGELFF.

This sequence joins TRBV19 and TRBJ2-7, with 7 bases identical to TRBD1. Per germline, CDR1 LNHDA and CDR2 SQIVND (reference sequence). Trimming took 5 bases from V and 2 from J; bases not matched to a gene: 6. The CDR3 loop spans 14 amino acids. The CDR3 sequence: CASSLKQGAYEQYF. CDR3 coding DNA: TGTGCCAGTAGTCTCAAGCAGGGGGCCTACGAGCAGTACTTC.

The chain has TRBV4-3 and TRBJ2-2; possible D gene TRBD1, 6 bases. CDR1 LGHNA and CDR2 YSLEER come from the germline V gene. The CDR3 spans 18 residues. V gave up 1 base and J gave up 3 bases, with 18 bases separating them. Here the CDR3 reads CASSQVAAGTMYTGELFF. The CDR3 DNA reads as TGCGCCAGCAGCCAAGTTGCGGCAGGGACAATGTACACCGGGGAGCTGTTTTTT.

The chain joins TRBV7-8 to TRBJ1-5, with 11 bases identical to TRBD1. The V gene end was trimmed by 1 base and the J gene end by 3 bases; junction bases not matched to a gene: 8. In germline, CDR1 is SGHVS, CDR2 FQNEAQ. This CDR3 is built from 18 residues. The CDR3 loop is CASSLGRWDRGSNQPQHF. For the CDR3, the DNA is TGTGCCAGCAGCTTAGGTCGCTGGGACAGGGGGTCCAATCAGCCCCAGCATTTT.

The V call is TRBV19, the J call TRBJ2-3, with TRBD2 identical over 8 bases. Germline CDR1 LNHDA, CDR2 SQIVND (reference sequence). The V segment lost 7 bases and the J segment 8 bases; nucleotides outside the gene matches: 2. The CDR3 is made up of 11 amino acids. This chain's CDR3 is CASNGRGTQYF. The CDR3 DNA follows: TGTGCCAGTAACGGGAGGGGTACGCAGTATTTT. The full variable domain, rest sourced from reference TRBV19 and TRBJ2-3, is DGGITQSPKYLFRKEGQNVTLSCEQNLNHDAMYWYRQDPGQGLRLIYYSQIVNDFQKGDIAEGYSVSREKKESFPLTVTSAQKNPTAFYLCASNGRGTQYFGPGTRLTVL.

V and J are TRBV4-3 and TRBJ1-1; 9 positions match TRBD1. The CDR3 is 14 amino acids. The germline V gene encodes CDR1 LGHNA and CDR2 YSLEER. With 3 bases clipped from V and 7 bases from J, the junction kept 6 bases outside the gene matches. The CDR3 nucleotides read TGCGCCAGCAGCCATAAACAGGGGGCCCATGAAGCTTTCTTT. Its translation is CASSHKQGAHEAFF.